The rows below give T cell receptor beta chains drawn from one sample of a study of T-cell memory formation after mild COVID-19. TCRdb called the 5' RACE reads again in MiXCR, with one record for every CDR3 protein. The top ten hold roughly 3.8% of the sample, which has 180,000 or so distinct CDR3 sequences, around 10% seen once. Input material: PBMCs or a T cell subset sorted from them (not recorded which). All receptors derive from a man between 18 and 29 years old who had mild COVID-19 (a few samples of this study predate the infection). Cell type and time point are not known. CDR3s include the opening cysteine and the closing phenylalanine or tryptophan. The D gene is left open where the match is weak. Some rows have no size entry. The others give once, few or many, or a class for an expanded clone.

CDR3 length,D gene,clone size,J gene,V gene,CDR3 DNA,CDR3 protein
17,NA,few,TRBJ1-3,TRBV4-1,TGCGCCAGCAGCCAAGAACCAGGCCTTCATCTCCGAAACACCATATATTTT,CASSQEPGLHLRNTIYF
18,TRBD2,NA,TRBJ2-3,TRBV4-3,TGCGCCAGCAGCCAAGCCTTTGGGACTAGCGGGGGGGAAGATACGCAGTATTTT,CASSQAFGTSGGEDTQYF
13,NA,few,TRBJ1-2,TRBV5-1,TGCGCCAGCAGCCCCCCACGGGGGGAAGGCTACACCTTC,CASSPPRGEGYTF
15,TRBD1,NA,TRBJ2-2,TRBV20-1,TGCAGTGCTCGAACCGGCGGGACAGGGACCGGGGAGCTGTTTTTT,CSARTGGTGTGELFF
12,NA,many,TRBJ1-2,TRBV20-1,TGCAGTGCTCCCGACGCGGGAATCGGCTACACCTTC,CSAPDAGIGYTF
16,TRBD1,few,TRBJ2-1,TRBV20-1,TGCAGTGCTCCGACAGGGGGGGTTATCCCCTACAATGAGCAGTTCTTC,CSAPTGGVIPYNEQFF
14,NA,NA,TRBJ2-5,TRBV6-2/TRBV6-3,TGTGCCAGCAGTTACGGGGGAGAGGGAGAGACCCAGTACTTC,CASSYGGEGETQYF
15,TRBD1,many,TRBJ1-1,TRBV18,TGTGCCAGCTCACTGAGGACAGGGATGCCCACTGAAGCTTTCTTT,CASSLRTGMPTEAFF
17,TRBD1,NA,TRBJ2-7,TRBV6-5,TGTGCCAGCAGTTACTCGACCGGGACAGGGGCAATCTACGAGCAGTACTTC,CASSYSTGTGAIYEQYF
14,NA,many,TRBJ2-1,TRBV5-1,TGCGCCAGCAGCTTGTTAGCGGTCAACAATGAGCAGTTCTTC,CASSLLAVNNEQFF
15,TRBD2,NA,TRBJ2-5,TRBV24-1,TGTGCCACCAGGGGGGGGGACGCCGGCCAAGAGACCCAGTACTTC,CATRGGDAGQETQYF
13,NA,few,TRBJ1-1,TRBV5-1,TGCGCCAGCAACGTCGCCGGGAACACTGAAGCTTTCTTT,CASNVAGNTEAFF
15,NA,few,TRBJ2-1,TRBV5-5,TGTGCCAGCGCGCGAACCAGCGCCAACTACAATGAGCAGTTCTTC,CASARTSANYNEQFF
13,NA,few,TRBJ1-1,TRBV20-1,TGCAGTGCTAGAGCAGGCCCTAACACTGAAGCTTTCTTT,CSARAGPNTEAFF
13,NA,NA,TRBJ2-5,TRBV3-1,TGTGCCAGCAGCCAACCATCCGAAGAGACCCAGTACTTC,CASSQPSEETQYF
14,NA,NA,TRBJ1-5,TRBV20-1,TGCAGTGCTAGAGGAGGTCGAGCCGCCCAGCCCCAGCATTTT,CSARGGRAAQPQHF
14,TRBD1,NA,TRBJ1-2,TRBV18,TGTGCCAGCTCACCGGACAGGGTGGGGTATGGCTACACCTTC,CASSPDRVGYGYTF
15,NA,many,TRBJ2-7,TRBV6-5,TGTGCCAGCAGTTACTCGAGGGTTGGGACCTACGAGCAGTACTTC,CASSYSRVGTYEQYF
13,NA,few,TRBJ1-5,TRBV30,TGTGCCTGGAGTGGACAGTCGGGGCAGCCCCAGCATTTT,CAWSGQSGQPQHF
14,NA,NA,TRBJ1-5,TRBV7-2,TGTGCCAGCAGCTTAGTGTTGAGTGATCAGCCCCAGCATTTT,CASSLVLSDQPQHF
20,TRBD2,NA,TRBJ2-3,TRBV4-3,TGCGCCAGCAGCCAAGAAGTGTGGACTAGCGGGTGGGGGCGGACAGATACGCAGTATTTT,CASSQEVWTSGWGRTDTQYF
14,NA,NA,TRBJ1-4,TRBV19,TGTGCCAGTACCCCCGCGCGGCGGCATGAAAAACTGTTTTTT,CASTPARRHEKLFF
15,NA,NA,TRBJ2-7,TRBV4-3,TGCGCCAGCAGCCAAGATCGAGGTCGACGCAACGAGCAGTACTTC,CASSQDRGRRNEQYF
14,NA,once,TRBJ2-5,TRBV9,TGTGCCAGCAGCGTAATGGGAAGCCAAGAGACCCAGTACTTC,CASSVMGSQETQYF
13,NA,NA,TRBJ1-2,TRBV12-3/TRBV12-4,TGTGCCAGCAGTCTCAGACACCATGAGGGCTACACCTTC,CASSLRHHEGYTF
12,NA,many,TRBJ2-7,TRBV29-1,TGCAGCGTTGGCTGGCGAGGGGACGAGCAGTACTTC,CSVGWRGDEQYF
14,NA,many,TRBJ1-2,TRBV28,TGTGCCAGCAGTTTATCCCGACCGATACAGGGCTACACCTTC,CASSLSRPIQGYTF
12,NA,once,TRBJ1-3,TRBV20-1,TGCAGTGCCAGACAATCTGGAAACACCATATATTTT,CSARQSGNTIYF
16,TRBD2,many,TRBJ2-3,TRBV7-3,TGTGCCAGCAGCCCCCGGGGGGGCTCCAACACAGATACGCAGTATTTT,CASSPRGGSNTDTQYF
15,NA,NA,TRBJ2-6,TRBV4-3,TGCGCCAGCAGCCAAGGCCACTCTGGGGCCAACGTCCTGACTTTC,CASSQGHSGANVLTF
13,NA,NA,TRBJ1-2,TRBV20-1,TGCAGTGCTAGAGAGGGCGGCTACTATGGCTACACCTTC,CSAREGGYYGYTF
16,TRBD1,NA,TRBJ2-3,TRBV15,TGTGCCACCAGCGCCGACCGGGACAGTTACACAGATACGCAGTATTTT,CATSADRDSYTDTQYF
15,NA,NA,TRBJ1-6,TRBV7-9,TGTGCCAGCAGCTTTATCGACAGGAGGAATTCACCCCTCCACTTT,CASSFIDRRNSPLHF
13,TRBD2,NA,TRBJ2-1,TRBV20-1,TGCAGTAAGACTAGCGGGGGGGCCAATGAGCAGTTCTTC,CSKTSGGANEQFF
13,NA,few,TRBJ2-4,TRBV7-2,TGTGCCAGCAGCTACCCCCCGCTGGTACCTCAGTACTTC,CASSYPPLVPQYF
14,NA,few,TRBJ2-5,TRBV2,TGTGCCAGCCTAGGACAGCTCGCGGGCGAGACCCAGTACTTC,CASLGQLAGETQYF
19,TRBD2,few,TRBJ2-1,TRBV4-2,TGTGCCAGCAGCCATAAAGGTGGGCTAGCGGGGGACGGGCCTGATGAGCAGTTCTTC,CASSHKGGLAGDGPDEQFF
15,NA,many,TRBJ2-4,TRBV12-3/TRBV12-4,TGTGCCAGCAGTTTAAGGCAGGGGAAAACAAACATTCAGTACTTC,CASSLRQGKTNIQYF
15,TRBD1,NA,TRBJ2-2,TRBV7-2,TGTGCCAGCAGCCGACAGGGTATTTTGACCGGGGAGCTGTTTTTT,CASSRQGILTGELFF
11,NA,NA,TRBJ1-5,TRBV6-2/TRBV6-3,TGTGCCAGCAGGTTACCCGGGCCCCAGCATTTT,CASRLPGPQHF